The rows below give T cell receptor beta chains drawn from one sample of a study of post-analysis software for immune sequencing data. TCRdb processed the PCR reads anew with MiXCR; each CDR3 protein has one entry. The sample has 750,000 to 950,000 distinct CDR3 sequences; roughly 46% are singletons. The sequencing sample was made of blood. Receptors were obtained from a girl between 5 and 17 years old with multiple sclerosis. Each CDR3 is given with its conserved first and last residue. D genes are given only for firm matches. Size is stated for part of the rows, as once, few or many counts, or as a class when the clone is expanded.

CDR3nt,CDR3aa,d_gene,v_gene,abundance,j_gene
TGTGCCAGCAGCTTAGGAAGGGGCGGGGGGACCCAGTACTTC,CASSLGRGGGTQYF,TRBD2,TRBV7-8,-,TRBJ2-5
TGTGCCAGCAGCACGGGGCAGAGGGGAGCTTTCTTT,CASSTGQRGAFF,-,TRBV6-5,few,TRBJ1-1
TGTGCCAGCAGCCAAGATCCCGGCACAGGTCTAGCGGGGACCTACAATGAGCAGTACTTC,CASSQDPGTGLAGTYNEQYF,TRBD2,TRBV4-2,-,TRBJ2-7
TGTGCCAGTACGGGACTAGCTTACAATGAGCAGTTCTTC,CASTGLAYNEQFF,TRBD2,TRBV19,-,TRBJ2-1
TGCAGTGCCCTGGACACCTACCAAGAGACCCAGTACTTC,CSALDTYQETQYF,-,TRBV20-1,-,TRBJ2-5
TGTGCCAGCAGAAAGGGACGAGGCGGTACGCAGTATTTT,CASRKGRGGTQYF,-,TRBV27,-,TRBJ2-3
TGCGCCAGCAGCCAGCTTTTAGCGGGAGATTGGTACAATGAGCAGTTCTTC,CASSQLLAGDWYNEQFF,TRBD2,TRBV4-1,-,TRBJ2-1
TGTGCCAGCAGCGTACAGGGACTGGCTTACAATGAGCAGTTCTTC,CASSVQGLAYNEQFF,-,TRBV7-9,-,TRBJ2-1
TGTGCCACCTACTGGTGGGGGGCTAGAGAGACCCAGTACTTC,CATYWWGARETQYF,-,TRBV28,few,TRBJ2-5
TGCGCCAGCAGCCAAGCCCCACAGGGGTTAGGCACTGAAGCTTTCTTT,CASSQAPQGLGTEAFF,TRBD1,TRBV4-1,-,TRBJ1-1
TGTGCCAGCAGCACCGGGACAATGGAAGATGGCTACACCTTC,CASSTGTMEDGYTF,-,TRBV5-5,-,TRBJ1-2
TGTGCCAGCAGCATCGGCAGGGGTGCAGAGACCCAGTACTTC,CASSIGRGAETQYF,-,TRBV7-2,-,TRBJ2-5
TGTGCCAGCAGCCTGACAGGGGGGGACTACGAGCAGTACTTC,CASSLTGGDYEQYF,TRBD1,TRBV13,few,TRBJ2-7
TGCAGTGCCGGGCTAGCGGGCTACGAGCAGTACTTC,CSAGLAGYEQYF,TRBD2,TRBV20-1,few,TRBJ2-7
TGTTCCAGCAGTTGGGGGGGACGAAACTACGAGCAGTACTTC,CSSSWGGRNYEQYF,TRBD2,TRBV6-5,-,TRBJ2-7
TGTGCCAGCAGTTTAACTAGCGGGAGGGGGGATGAGCAGTTCTTC,CASSLTSGRGDEQFF,TRBD2,TRBV27,-,TRBJ2-1
TGTGCCAGCAGTTTTGGAGGGGAGGGGACGAATGAGCAGTTCTTC,CASSFGGEGTNEQFF,TRBD2,TRBV12-3/TRBV12-4,-,TRBJ2-1
TGTGCCAGCAGTGAATTTTTTTCGGTTGGACCAGGGGACTATGGCTACACCTTC,CASSEFFSVGPGDYGYTF,-,TRBV25-1,few,TRBJ1-2
TGTGCCAGCAGCTTAGGCTCCAGGCAGTACTTC,CASSLGSRQYF,-,TRBV7-9,-,TRBJ2-4
TGCGCCAGCAGCTTGTACGAGGGTGAGCAGTTCTTC,CASSLYEGEQFF,-,TRBV5-1,-,TRBJ2-1
TGCAGTGCTAGAGATGGCGGGGCAGTCATGCCCTACGAGCAGTACTTC,CSARDGGAVMPYEQYF,-,TRBV20-1,few,TRBJ2-7
TGTGCCGGCACCTTCGACGCAGATACGCAGTATTTT,CAGTFDADTQYF,-,TRBV7-9,-,TRBJ2-3
TGCGCCAGCAGCCAAGACCTGACAGGGTCGGTCGATGAAGCTTTCTTT,CASSQDLTGSVDEAFF,TRBD1,TRBV4-1,-,TRBJ1-1
TGCAGTGCTAGAGGCGGACAGGGGCTAAATTCACCCCTCCACTTT,CSARGGQGLNSPLHF,TRBD1,TRBV20-1,few,TRBJ1-6
TGTGCCAGCAGCCCCAAGGACAGCCAAGAGACCCAGTACTTC,CASSPKDSQETQYF,-,TRBV7-9,-,TRBJ2-5
TGTGCCAGCAGCGCAAACAGGGGCGAGCAGTACTTC,CASSANRGEQYF,TRBD1,TRBV7-9,few,TRBJ2-7
TGTGCCAGCACCCTGGGACAGCCTAATCAGCCCCAGCATTTT,CASTLGQPNQPQHF,TRBD1,TRBV28,-,TRBJ1-5
TGCAGTGCTAGTGTGTACGGGGACTACGAGCAGTACTTC,CSASVYGDYEQYF,-,TRBV20-1,-,TRBJ2-7
TGCAGTGCTAGACCCATAATCGGCGTAATCGGGGGTGGCTACACCTTC,CSARPIIGVIGGGYTF,-,TRBV20-1,-,TRBJ1-2
TGTGCCAGCAGCTTAATCGGCAGGGGGGACGAGCAGTACTTC,CASSLIGRGDEQYF,-,TRBV7-2,-,TRBJ2-7
TGTGCCAGCACTCCGGGACAGGCCAACTATGGCTACACCTTC,CASTPGQANYGYTF,TRBD1,TRBV6-6,few,TRBJ1-2
TGCGCCAGCAGCTTGGCACACTGGGGCAATGAGCAGTTCTTC,CASSLAHWGNEQFF,-,TRBV5-1,-,TRBJ2-1
TGCAGCGTTGACGAAGAGACCCAGTACTTC,CSVDEETQYF,-,TRBV29-1,-,TRBJ2-5
TGTGCCAGCACCCTCGTTTGGGGGACGGGCGAGCAGTACTTC,CASTLVWGTGEQYF,-,TRBV12-3/TRBV12-4,few,TRBJ2-7
TGTGCCAGCAGCTTAGCCATAGCGGGACCGGAGGGGGAGCAGTACTTC,CASSLAIAGPEGEQYF,TRBD2,TRBV7-2,few,TRBJ2-7
TGCAGTGCTAGTTCGGCAGGGAATAGGAAAGAGACCCAGTACTTC,CSASSAGNRKETQYF,-,TRBV20-1,once,TRBJ2-5
TGTGCCAGCAGTTTAGACTTAAGGGGGACCCAGTACTTC,CASSLDLRGTQYF,-,TRBV7-2,few,TRBJ2-5
TGTGCCAGCAGTCCCTGGCTAGCGGGTATCCAAGAGACCCAGTACTTC,CASSPWLAGIQETQYF,TRBD2,TRBV12-3/TRBV12-4,few,TRBJ2-5
TGTGCCAGCAGCCTGGCATTCTCCTATAATTCACCCCTCCACTTT,CASSLAFSYNSPLHF,-,TRBV28,-,TRBJ1-6
TGCAGCGCACAGACTGTTCGAGTGACCGATGAGCAGTTCTTC,CSAQTVRVTDEQFF,-,TRBV29-1,-,TRBJ2-1
TGTGCCAGCAGCCCATTTGGACAGAGCTCTGGGGCCAACGTCCTGACTTTC,CASSPFGQSSGANVLTF,-,TRBV9,-,TRBJ2-6
TGTGCCAGCAGACGACAGGGACCTCAAGAGACCCAGTACTTC,CASRRQGPQETQYF,TRBD1,TRBV5-6,few,TRBJ2-5
TGTGCCAGCAGTTGGTCGGGGGGGGTAGTGAACACTGAAGCTTTCTTT,CASSWSGGVVNTEAFF,-,TRBV27,-,TRBJ1-1
TGTGCCAGCAGCGGGGCAGGGGAGTATCAGCCCCAGCATTTT,CASSGAGEYQPQHF,-,TRBV6-1,-,TRBJ1-5
TGTGCCAGCAGCGACCCTCCCAATGTTGAGCAGTTCTTC,CASSDPPNVEQFF,-,TRBV11-1,-,TRBJ2-1
TGTGCCAGCAGCTGGACGGGACAACTGAGGGATACGCAGTATTTT,CASSWTGQLRDTQYF,-,TRBV5-5,few,TRBJ2-3